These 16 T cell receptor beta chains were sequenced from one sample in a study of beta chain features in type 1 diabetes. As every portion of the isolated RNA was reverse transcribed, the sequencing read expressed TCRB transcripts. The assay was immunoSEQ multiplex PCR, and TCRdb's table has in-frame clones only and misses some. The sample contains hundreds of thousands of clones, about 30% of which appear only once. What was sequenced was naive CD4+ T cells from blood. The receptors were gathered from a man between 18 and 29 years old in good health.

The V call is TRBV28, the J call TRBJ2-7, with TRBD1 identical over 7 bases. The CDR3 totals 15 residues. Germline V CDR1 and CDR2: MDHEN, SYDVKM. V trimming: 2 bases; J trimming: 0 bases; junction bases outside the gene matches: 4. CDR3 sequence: CASSLPWDSSYEQYF. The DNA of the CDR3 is TGTGCCAGCAGTTTACCCTGGGACAGCTCCTACGAGCAGTACTTC.

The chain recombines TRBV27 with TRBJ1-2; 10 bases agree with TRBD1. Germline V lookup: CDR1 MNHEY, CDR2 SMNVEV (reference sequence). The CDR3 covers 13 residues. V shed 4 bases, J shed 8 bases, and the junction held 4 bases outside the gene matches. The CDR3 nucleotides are TGTGCCAGCAGTTCGGACAGGGGGAGAGGCTACACCTTC. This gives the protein CASSSDRGRGYTF.

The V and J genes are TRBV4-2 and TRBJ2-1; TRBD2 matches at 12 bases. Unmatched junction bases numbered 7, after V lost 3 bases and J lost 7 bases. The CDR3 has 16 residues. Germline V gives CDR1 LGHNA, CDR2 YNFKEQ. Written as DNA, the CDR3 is TGTGCCAGCAGCCAGGTCGGACTAGCGGGGATGAATGAGCAGTTCTTC. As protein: CASSQVGLAGMNEQFF.

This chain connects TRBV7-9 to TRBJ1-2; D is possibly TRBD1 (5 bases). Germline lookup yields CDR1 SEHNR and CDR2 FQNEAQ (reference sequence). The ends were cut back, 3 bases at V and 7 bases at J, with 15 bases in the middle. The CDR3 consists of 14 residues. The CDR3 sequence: CASSFLLRGAGYTF. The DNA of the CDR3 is TGTGCCAGCAGCTTCCTACTAAGGGGTGCTGGCTACACCTTC. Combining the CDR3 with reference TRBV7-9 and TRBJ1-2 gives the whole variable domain DTGVSQNPRHKITKRGQNVTFRCDPISEHNRLYWYRQTLGQGPEFLTYFQNEAQLEKSRLLSDRFSAERPKGSFSTLEIQRTEQGDSAMYLCASSFLLRGAGYTFGSGTRLTVV.

The CDR3 is CASSVAVGAGDTGELFF. The CDR3 DNA follows: TGTGCCAGCAGCGTAGCTGTTGGAGCGGGAGATACCGGGGAGCTGTTTTTT. This chain links TRBV9 with TRBJ2-2, with TRBD2 matching 8 bases. Germline CDR1 is SGDLS and CDR2 is YYNGEE. This CDR3 has 17 amino acids. The V and J ends lost 0 bases and 5 bases, in that order; junction bases with no gene match: 9.

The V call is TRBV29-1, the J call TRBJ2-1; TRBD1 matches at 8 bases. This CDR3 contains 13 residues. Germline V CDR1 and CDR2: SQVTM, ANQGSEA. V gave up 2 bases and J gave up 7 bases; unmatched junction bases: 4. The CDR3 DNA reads TGCAGCGTTGAATGGACAGGGCCTAATGAGCAGTTCTTC. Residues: CSVEWTGPNEQFF.

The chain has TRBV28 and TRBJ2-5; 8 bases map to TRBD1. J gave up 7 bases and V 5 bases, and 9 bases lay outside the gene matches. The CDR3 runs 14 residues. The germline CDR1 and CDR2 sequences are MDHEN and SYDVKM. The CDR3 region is CASSHGQGPPTQYF. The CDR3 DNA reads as TGTGCCAGCAGTCATGGACAGGGTCCCCCGACCCAGTACTTC.

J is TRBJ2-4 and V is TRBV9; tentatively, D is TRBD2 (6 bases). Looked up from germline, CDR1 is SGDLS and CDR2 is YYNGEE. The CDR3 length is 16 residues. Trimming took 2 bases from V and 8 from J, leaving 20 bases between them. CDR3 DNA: TGTGCCAGCAGCGTGGCGCCCCGGTTGGGGGAGGACATTCAGTACTTC. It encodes CASSVAPRLGEDIQYF.

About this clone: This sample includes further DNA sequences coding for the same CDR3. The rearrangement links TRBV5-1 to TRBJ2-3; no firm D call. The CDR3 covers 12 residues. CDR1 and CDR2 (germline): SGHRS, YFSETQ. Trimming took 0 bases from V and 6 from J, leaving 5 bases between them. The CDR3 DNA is TGCGCCAGCAGCTTGGTAGGGGATACGCAGTATTTT. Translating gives CASSLVGDTQYF. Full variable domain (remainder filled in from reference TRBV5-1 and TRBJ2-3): KAGVTQTPRYLIKTRGQQVTLSCSPISGHRSVSWYQQTPGQGLQFLFEYFSETQRNKGNFPGRFSGRQFSNSRSEMNVSTLELGDSALYLCASSLVGDTQYFGPGTRLTVL.

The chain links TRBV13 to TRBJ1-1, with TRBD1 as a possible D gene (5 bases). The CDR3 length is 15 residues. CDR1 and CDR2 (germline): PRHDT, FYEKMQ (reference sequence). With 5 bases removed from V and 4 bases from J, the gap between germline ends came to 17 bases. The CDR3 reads CASSRGLETSTEAFF. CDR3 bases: TGTGCCAGCAGCCGGGGCCTGGAAACGAGCACTGAAGCTTTCTTT.

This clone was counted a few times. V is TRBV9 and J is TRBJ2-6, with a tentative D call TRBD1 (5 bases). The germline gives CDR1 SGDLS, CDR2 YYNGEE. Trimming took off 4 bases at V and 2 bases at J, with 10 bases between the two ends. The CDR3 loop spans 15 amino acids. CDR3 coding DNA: TGTGCCAGCAGCCCTCAGGGCCCTGGGGCCAACGTCCTGACTTTC. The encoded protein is CASSPQGPGANVLTF.

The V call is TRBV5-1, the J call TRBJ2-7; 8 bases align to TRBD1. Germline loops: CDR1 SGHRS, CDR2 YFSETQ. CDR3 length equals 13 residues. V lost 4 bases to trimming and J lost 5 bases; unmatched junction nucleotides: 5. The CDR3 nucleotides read TGCGCCAGCAGCGTGACAGGGGCGGACGAGCAGTACTTC. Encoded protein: CASSVTGADEQYF.

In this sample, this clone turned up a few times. The CDR3 coding sequence is TGTGCCTGGGCCATAGGAGACAACTACGAGCAGTACTTC. It is translated as CAWAIGDNYEQYF. The chain carries TRBV30 and TRBJ2-7; D not resolved. V shed 5 bases and J shed 3 bases, with 14 bases lying between them. Germline V gives CDR1 GTSNPN, CDR2 SVGIG (reference sequence). CDR3 length equals 13 residues.

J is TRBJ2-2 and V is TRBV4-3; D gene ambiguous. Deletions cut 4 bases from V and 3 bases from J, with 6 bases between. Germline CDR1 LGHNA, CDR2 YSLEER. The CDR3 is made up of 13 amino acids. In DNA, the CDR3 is TGCGCCAGCAGCCCAGTTGACACCGGGGAGCTGTTTTTT. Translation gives CASSPVDTGELFF.

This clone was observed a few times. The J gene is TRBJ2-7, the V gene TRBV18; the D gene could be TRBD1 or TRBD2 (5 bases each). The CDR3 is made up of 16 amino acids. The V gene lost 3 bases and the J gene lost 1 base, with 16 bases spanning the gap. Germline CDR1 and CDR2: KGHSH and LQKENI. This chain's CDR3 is CASSPNPGATSYEQYF. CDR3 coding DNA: TGTGCCAGCTCACCGAACCCCGGGGCGACATCCTACGAGCAGTACTTC.

The CDR3 region has the DNA TGCGCCAGCAGCTTGGACAAATTGAACACTGAAGCTTTCTTT. Protein: CASSLDKLNTEAFF. The chain couples TRBV5-1 to TRBJ1-1, with D unresolved. CDR3 length: 14 residues. Trimming removed 0 bases at V and 0 bases at J, with 6 bases between. CDR1 and CDR2 (germline): SGHRS, YFSETQ.